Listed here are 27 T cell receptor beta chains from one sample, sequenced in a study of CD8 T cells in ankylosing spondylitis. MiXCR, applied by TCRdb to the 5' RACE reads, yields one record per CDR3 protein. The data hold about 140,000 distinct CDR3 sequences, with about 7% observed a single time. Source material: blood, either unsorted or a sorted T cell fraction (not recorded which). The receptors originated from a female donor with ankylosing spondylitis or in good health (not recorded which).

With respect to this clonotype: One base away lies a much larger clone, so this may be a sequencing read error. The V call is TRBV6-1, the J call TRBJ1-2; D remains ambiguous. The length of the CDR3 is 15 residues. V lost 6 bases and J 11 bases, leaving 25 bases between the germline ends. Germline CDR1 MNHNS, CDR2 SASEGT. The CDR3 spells CASRPHRTADSGYTF. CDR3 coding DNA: TGTGCCAGCAGACCACACAGAACCGCGGACTCTGGGTACACCTTC.

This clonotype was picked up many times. CDR3 coding DNA: TGTGCCAGCAGCCAAGAAGACAGCCGAAGCTCCTACGAGCAGTACTTC. Translated, it gives CASSQEDSRSSYEQYF. This chain links TRBV14 with TRBJ2-7; tentative D call: TRBD1 (5 bases). V shed 0 bases and J shed 0 bases, with 12 bases lying between them. Germline values: CDR1 SGHDN, CDR2 FVKESK. CDR3 length: 16 amino acids. Filled out from reference TRBV14 and TRBJ2-7, the complete variable domain reads EAGVTQFPSHSVIEKGQTVTLRCDPISGHDNLYWYRRVMGKEIKFLLHFVKESKQDESGMPNNRFLAERTGGTYSTLKVQPAELEDSGVYFCASSQEDSRSSYEQYFGPGTRLTVT.

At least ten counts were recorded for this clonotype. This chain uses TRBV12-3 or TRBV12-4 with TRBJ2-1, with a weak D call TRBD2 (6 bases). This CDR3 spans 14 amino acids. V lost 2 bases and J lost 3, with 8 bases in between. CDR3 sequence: CASSLTGSYNEQFF. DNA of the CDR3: TGTGCCAGCAGTTTAACCGGGAGCTACAATGAGCAGTTCTTC.

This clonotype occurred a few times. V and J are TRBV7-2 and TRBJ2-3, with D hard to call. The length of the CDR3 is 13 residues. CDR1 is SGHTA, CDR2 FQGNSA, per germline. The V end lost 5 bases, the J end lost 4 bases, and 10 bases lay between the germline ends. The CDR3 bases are TGTGCCAGCAGCCGATCAAGGGCAGATACGCAGTATTTT. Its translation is CASSRSRADTQYF.

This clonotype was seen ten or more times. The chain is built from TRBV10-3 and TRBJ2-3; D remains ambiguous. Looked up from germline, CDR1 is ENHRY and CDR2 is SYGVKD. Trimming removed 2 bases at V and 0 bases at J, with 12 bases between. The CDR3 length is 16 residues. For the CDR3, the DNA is TGTGCCATCAGTGAGGTCCAGGATACTAGCACAGATACGCAGTATTTT. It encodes CAISEVQDTSTDTQYF.

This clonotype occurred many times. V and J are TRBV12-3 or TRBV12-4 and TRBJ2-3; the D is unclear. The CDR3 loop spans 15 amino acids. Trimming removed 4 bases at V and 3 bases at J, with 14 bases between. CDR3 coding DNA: TGTGCCAGCAGTTACCCTCGTCTAGAGACAGATACGCAGTATTTT. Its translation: CASSYPRLETDTQYF.

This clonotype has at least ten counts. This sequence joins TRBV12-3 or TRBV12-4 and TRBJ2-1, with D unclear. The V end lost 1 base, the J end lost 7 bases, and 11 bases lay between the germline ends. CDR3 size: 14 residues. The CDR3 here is CASSLDSLGNEQFF. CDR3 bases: TGTGCCAGCAGTTTAGACTCGCTGGGGAATGAGCAGTTCTTC.

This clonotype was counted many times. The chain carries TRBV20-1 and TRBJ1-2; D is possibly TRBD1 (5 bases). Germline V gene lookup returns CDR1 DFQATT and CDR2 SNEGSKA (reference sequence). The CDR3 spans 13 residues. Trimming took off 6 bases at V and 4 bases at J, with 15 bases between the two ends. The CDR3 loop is CSARDSLSYGYTF. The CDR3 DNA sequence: TGCAGTGCACGGGACTCTTTAAGCTATGGCTACACCTTC.

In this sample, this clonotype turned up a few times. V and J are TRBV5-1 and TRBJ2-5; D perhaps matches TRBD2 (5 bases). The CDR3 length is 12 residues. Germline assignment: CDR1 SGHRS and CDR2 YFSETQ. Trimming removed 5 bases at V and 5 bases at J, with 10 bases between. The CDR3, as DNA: TGCGCCAGCAGTCCCTCGGGGGAGACCCAGTACTTC. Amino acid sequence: CASSPSGETQYF.

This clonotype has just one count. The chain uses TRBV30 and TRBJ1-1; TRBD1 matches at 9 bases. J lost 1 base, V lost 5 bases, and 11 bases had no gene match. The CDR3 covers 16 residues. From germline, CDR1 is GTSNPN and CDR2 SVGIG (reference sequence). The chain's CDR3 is CAWRTGGTLRNTEAFF. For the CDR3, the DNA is TGTGCCTGGCGTACAGGGGGCACCTTGAGGAACACTGAAGCTTTCTTT.

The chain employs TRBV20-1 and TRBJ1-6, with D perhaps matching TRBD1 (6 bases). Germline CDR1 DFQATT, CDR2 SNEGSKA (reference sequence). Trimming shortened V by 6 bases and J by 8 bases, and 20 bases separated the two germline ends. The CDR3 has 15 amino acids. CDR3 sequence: CSALSGTPRDSPLHF. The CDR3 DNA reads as TGCAGTGCCCTCTCTGGGACACCTCGCGATTCACCCCTCCACTTT.

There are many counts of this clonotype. CDR3 protein: CASTGLEETQYF. The CDR3 DNA sequence: TGTGCCAGCACCGGACTTGAGGAGACCCAGTACTTC. The V call is TRBV7-2, the J call TRBJ2-5, with D tentatively TRBD2 (5 bases). Germline loops: CDR1 SGHTA, CDR2 FQGNSA. V lost 7 bases and J 5 bases, leaving 11 bases between the germline ends. The CDR3 is 12 amino acids.

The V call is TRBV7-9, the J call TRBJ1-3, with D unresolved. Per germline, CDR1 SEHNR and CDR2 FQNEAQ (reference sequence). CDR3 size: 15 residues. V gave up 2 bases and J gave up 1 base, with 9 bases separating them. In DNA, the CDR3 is TGTGCCAGCAGCTTAATGAGCAGTTCTGGAAACACCATATATTTT. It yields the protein CASSLMSSSGNTIYF. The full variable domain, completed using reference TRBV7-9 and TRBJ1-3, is DTGVSQNPRHKITKRGQNVTFRCDPISEHNRLYWYRQTLGQGPEFLTYFQNEAQLEKSRLLSDRFSAERPKGSFSTLEIQRTEQGDSAMYLCASSLMSSSGNTIYFGEGSWLTVV.

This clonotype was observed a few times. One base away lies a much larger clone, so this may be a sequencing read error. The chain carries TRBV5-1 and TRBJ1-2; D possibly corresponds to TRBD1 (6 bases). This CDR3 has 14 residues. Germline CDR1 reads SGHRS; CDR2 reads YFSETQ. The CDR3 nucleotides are TGCGCCAGCAGCTTGTCTGGACAGCACTATGACTACACCTTC. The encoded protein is CASSLSGQHYDYTF. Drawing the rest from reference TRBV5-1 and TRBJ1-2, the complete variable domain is KAGVTQTPRYLIKTRGQQVTLSCSPISGHRSVSWYQQTPGQGLQFLFEYFSETQRNKGNFPGRFSGRQFSNSRSEMNVSTLELGDSALYLCASSLSGQHYDYTFGSGTRLTVV.

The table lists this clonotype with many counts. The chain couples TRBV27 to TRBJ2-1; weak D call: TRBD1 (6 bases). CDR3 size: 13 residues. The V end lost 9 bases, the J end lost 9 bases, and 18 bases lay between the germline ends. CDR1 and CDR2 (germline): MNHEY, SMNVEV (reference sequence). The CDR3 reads CASLQTGRGEQFF. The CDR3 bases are TGTGCCAGTCTCCAAACAGGGCGTGGTGAGCAGTTCTTC.

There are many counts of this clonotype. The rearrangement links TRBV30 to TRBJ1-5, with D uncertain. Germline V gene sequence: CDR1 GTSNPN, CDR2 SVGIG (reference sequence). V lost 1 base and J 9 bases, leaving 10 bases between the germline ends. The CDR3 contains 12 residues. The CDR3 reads CAWSEGLGPQHF. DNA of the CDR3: TGTGCCTGGAGTGAAGGTTTGGGGCCCCAGCATTTT. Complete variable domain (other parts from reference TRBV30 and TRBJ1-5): SQTIHQWPATLVQPVGSPLSLECTVEGTSNPNLYWYRQAAGRGLQLLFYSVGIGQISSEVPQNLSASRPQDRQFILSSKKLLLSDSGFYLCAWSEGLGPQHFGDGTRLSIL.

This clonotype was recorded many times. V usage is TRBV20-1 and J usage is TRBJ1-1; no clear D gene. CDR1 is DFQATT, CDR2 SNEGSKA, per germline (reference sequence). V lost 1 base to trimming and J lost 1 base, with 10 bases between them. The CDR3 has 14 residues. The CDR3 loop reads CSARVGAQNTEAFF. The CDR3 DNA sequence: TGCAGTGCTAGAGTCGGAGCGCAGAACACTGAAGCTTTCTTT.

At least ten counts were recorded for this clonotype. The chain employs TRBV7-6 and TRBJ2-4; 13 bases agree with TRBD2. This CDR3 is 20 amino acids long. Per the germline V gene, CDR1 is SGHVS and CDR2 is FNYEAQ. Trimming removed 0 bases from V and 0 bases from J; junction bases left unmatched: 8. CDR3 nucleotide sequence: TGTGCCAGCAGCTTAGCCCCGGGACTAGCGGGGAATCCAGCCAAAAACATTCAGTACTTC. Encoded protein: CASSLAPGLAGNPAKNIQYF.

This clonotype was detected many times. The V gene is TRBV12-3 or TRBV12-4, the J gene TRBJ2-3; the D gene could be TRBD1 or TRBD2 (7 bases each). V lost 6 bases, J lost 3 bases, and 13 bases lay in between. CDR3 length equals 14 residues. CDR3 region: CASRPGGETDTQYF. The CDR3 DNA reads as TGTGCCAGCAGACCAGGGGGGGAAACAGATACGCAGTATTTT.

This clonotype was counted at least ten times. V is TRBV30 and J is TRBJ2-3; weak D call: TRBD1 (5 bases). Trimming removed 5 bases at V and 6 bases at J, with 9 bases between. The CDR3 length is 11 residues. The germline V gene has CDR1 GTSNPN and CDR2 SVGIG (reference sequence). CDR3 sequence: CAWSYRDTQYF. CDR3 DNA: TGTGCCTGGTCCTACAGGGATACGCAGTATTTT.

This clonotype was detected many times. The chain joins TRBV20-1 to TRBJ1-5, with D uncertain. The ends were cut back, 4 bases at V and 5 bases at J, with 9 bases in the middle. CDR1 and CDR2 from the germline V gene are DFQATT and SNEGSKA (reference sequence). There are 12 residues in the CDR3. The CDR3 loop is CSAKQRDQPQHF. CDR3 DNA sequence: TGCAGTGCTAAGCAACGGGATCAGCCCCAGCATTTT.

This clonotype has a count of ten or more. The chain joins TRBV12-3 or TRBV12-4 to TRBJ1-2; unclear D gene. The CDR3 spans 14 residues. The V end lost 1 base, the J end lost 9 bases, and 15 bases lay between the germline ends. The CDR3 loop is CASSLEGRPKSYTF. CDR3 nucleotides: TGTGCCAGCAGTTTAGAGGGCCGACCGAAGAGCTACACCTTC.

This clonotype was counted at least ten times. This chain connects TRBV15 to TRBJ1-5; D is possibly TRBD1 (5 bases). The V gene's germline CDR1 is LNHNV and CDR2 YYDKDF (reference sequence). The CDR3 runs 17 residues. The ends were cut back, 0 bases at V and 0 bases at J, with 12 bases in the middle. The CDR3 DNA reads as TGTGCCACCAGCAGAGATGCGGACACCTATAGCAATCAGCCCCAGCATTTT. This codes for CATSRDADTYSNQPQHF.

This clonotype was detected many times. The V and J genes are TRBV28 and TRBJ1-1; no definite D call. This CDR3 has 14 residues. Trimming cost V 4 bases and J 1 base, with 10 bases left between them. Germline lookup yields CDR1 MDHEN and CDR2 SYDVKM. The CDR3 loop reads CASSSWTANTEAFF. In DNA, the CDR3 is TGTGCCAGCAGTTCTTGGACGGCGAACACTGAAGCTTTCTTT.

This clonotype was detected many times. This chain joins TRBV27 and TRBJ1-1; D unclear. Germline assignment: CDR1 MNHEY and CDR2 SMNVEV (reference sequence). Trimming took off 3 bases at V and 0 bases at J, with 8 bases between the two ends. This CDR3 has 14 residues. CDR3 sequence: CASSLEALNTEAFF. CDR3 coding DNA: TGTGCCAGCAGTTTGGAAGCCCTGAACACTGAAGCTTTCTTT.

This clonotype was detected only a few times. The CDR3 DNA follows: TGTGCCAGTAAAAGACAGGGTAACACAGATACGCAGTATTTT. As protein: CASKRQGNTDTQYF. This chain connects TRBV19 to TRBJ2-3; 7 nucleotides agree with TRBD1. The CDR3 extends over 14 amino acids. The trim removed 7 bases at V and 2 bases at J, leaving 6 bases unmatched. CDR1 is LNHDA and CDR2 is SQIVND in the germline V gene (reference sequence).

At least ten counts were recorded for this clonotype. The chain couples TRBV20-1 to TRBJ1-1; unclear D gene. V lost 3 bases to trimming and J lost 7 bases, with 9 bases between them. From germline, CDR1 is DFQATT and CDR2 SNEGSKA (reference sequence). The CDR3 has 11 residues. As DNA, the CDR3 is TGCAGTGCTAGTCGCCAGAATGAAGCTTTCTTT. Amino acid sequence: CSASRQNEAFF.